This T cell receptor (beta chain) was identified in a study of blood T cell repertoires in COVID-19. Using immunoSEQ multiplex PCR, the repertoire was profiled, and TCRdb retains in-frame clones only, with some absent. The data hold about 330,000 clones, with approximately 84% observed a single time. The V gene's germline CDR1 is LNHDA and CDR2 SQIVND (reference sequence). Trimming took 7 bases from V and 0 from J; bases not matched to a gene: 4. The CDR3 covers 15 residues. Input material: PBMCs or T cells enriched from blood (not recorded which). The sequence derives from a woman in her 30s who had recovered from COVID-19. This chain joins TRBV19 and TRBJ1-5, with 9 bases identical to TRBD1. The CDR3, as DNA: TGTGCCAGTACCCTGGACAGGGGTAGCAATCAGCCCCAGCATTTT. Protein: CASTLDRGSNQPQHF.